These 3 T cell receptor beta chains were sequenced from one sample in a study of T cell repertoires in ileal Crohn's disease. Generated by immunoSEQ multiplex PCR, the TCRdb table keeps only in-frame clones and is missing some. The sample consists of over 25,000 clones, 80% of them appearing once. Sequences were obtained from ileal tissue. Every receptor here comes from an adult with Crohn's disease.

V is TRBV6-5 and J is TRBJ1-2; D is perhaps TRBD1 (5 bases). The germline CDR1 and CDR2 sequences are MNHEY and SVGAGI. The CDR3 runs 15 residues. V was clipped by 3 bases and J by 4 bases, with 15 bases between them. CDR3 sequence reads: CASSYDSSARYGYTF. The CDR3 region has the DNA TGTGCCAGCAGTTATGACAGCTCCGCCCGCTATGGCTACACCTTC.

The table lists this clone with a count of one. The chain couples TRBV30 to TRBJ2-5; D is perhaps TRBD1 (5 bases). This CDR3 region has 12 residues. V was shortened by 2 bases and J by 2 bases, with 6 bases between the two germline ends. Germline V CDR1 and CDR2: GTSNPN, SVGIG (reference sequence). As DNA, the CDR3 is TGTGCCTGGAGTACAGGACAAGAGACCCAGTACTTC. It translates to CAWSTGQETQYF.

This rearrangement joins TRBV9 to TRBJ1-6; 9 bases fit TRBD1. The CDR3 extends over 17 amino acids. The germline V gene encodes CDR1 SGDLS and CDR2 YYNGEE. J lost 9 bases, V lost 4 bases, and 14 bases had no gene match. The CDR3 is CASSSTGPGQGGSPLHF. In nucleotides, the CDR3 is TGTGCCAGCAGCTCAACAGGTCCGGGACAGGGAGGTTCACCCCTCCACTTT.